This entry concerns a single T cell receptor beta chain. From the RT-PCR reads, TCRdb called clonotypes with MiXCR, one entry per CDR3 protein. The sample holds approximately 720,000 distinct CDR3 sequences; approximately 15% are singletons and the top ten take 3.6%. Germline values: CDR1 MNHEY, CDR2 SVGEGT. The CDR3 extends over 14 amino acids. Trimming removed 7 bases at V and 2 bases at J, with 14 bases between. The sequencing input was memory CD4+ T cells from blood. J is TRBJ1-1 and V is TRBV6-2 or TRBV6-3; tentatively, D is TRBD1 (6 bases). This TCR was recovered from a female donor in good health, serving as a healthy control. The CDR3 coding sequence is TGTGCCAGCACCCCGGGGGCAGTAAACACTGAAGCTTTCTTT. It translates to CASTPGAVNTEAFF.